This T cell receptor beta chain is from a study of beta chain features in type 1 diabetes. For the study at large: On cell yields, gender and age, patients and healthy donors were similar.

This CDR3 region has 16 residues. V was trimmed by 4 bases and J by 4 bases, leaving 19 bases between them. Germline CDR1 is LGHNA and CDR2 is YSLEER. The study's findings and limits: The study found that naive, central memory and Treg TCRB repertoires appeared more similar in patients than in healthy donors. Cells with high TCR expression could be over-represented when cDNA is sequenced.

Sequenced material consisted of expressed TCRB transcripts (all of the isolated RNA was reverse transcribed). About 3.3 million reads, on average, came from each naive, central memory and regulatory T cell sample. Produced via immunoSEQ multiplex PCR; TCRdb's table is partial and in-frame only. The table shows around 140,000 clones, with approximately 10% occurring only once. This clone was found a few times. Antigen: not known. This sequence joins TRBV4-3 and TRBJ1-1; TRBD1 is a possible D gene (5 bases). The TCR originated in a woman between 40 and 50 years old in good health. The sequencing sample was made of central memory CD4+ T cells from blood. The CDR3 DNA reads TGCGCCAGCAGCCTCGCGGCCAGGCGGGGCGGCACTGAAGCTTTCTTT. This encodes CASSLAARRGGTEAFF.